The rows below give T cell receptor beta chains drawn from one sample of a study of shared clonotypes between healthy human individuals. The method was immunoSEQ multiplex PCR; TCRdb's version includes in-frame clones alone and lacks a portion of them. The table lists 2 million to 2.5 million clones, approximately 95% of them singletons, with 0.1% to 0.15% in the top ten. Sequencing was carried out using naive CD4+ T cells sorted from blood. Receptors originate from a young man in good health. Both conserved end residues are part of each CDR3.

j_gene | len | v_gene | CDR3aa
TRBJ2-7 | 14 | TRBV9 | CASSSRGRENEQYF
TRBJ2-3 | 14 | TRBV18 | CASSPRGGPDTQYF
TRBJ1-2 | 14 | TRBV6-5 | CASSRGQGMDGYTF
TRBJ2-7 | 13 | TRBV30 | CAYTRGLQDEQYF
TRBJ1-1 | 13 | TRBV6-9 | CARDRGFGTEAFF
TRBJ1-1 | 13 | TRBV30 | CAWMKGPAAEAFF
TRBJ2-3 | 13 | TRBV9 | CASSDGRTDTQYF
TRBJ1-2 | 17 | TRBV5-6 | CASSSTGTGVGNYGYTF
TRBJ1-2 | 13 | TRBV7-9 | CASSWDSNYGYTF
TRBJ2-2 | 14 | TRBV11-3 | CASSLDGTGGELFF
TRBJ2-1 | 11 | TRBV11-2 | CASSLVNEQFF
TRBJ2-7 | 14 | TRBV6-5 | CASSYSRQGYEQYF
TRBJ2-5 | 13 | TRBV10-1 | CASSDGSEETQYF
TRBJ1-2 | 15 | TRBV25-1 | CASSPRTGYSYGYTF
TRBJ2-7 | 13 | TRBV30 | CAWSLLQSYEQYF
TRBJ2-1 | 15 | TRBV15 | CATSRDRGSYNEQFF
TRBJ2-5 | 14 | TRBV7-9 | CASRFDRQGKTQYF
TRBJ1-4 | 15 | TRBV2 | CASSALDRGGEKLFF
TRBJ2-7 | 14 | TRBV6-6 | CASSRDRGQDEQYF
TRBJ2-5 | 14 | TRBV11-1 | CASSFTGIQETQYF
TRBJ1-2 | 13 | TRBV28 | CASSPTGRDGYTF
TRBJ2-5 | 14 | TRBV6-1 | CASSGTGVIGTQYF
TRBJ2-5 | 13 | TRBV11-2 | CASSRSSQETQYF
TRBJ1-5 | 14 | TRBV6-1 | CASSEGGRNQPQHF
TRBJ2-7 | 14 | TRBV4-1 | CASSLRPSSYEQYF
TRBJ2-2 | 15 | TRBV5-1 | CASSLFSQNTGELFF
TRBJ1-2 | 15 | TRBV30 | CAWTGGGTLNYGYTF
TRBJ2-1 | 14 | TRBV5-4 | CASSFVTSENEQFF
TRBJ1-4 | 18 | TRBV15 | CATSRPPGQGRTNEKLFF
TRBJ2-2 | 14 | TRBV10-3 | CAISEFRDTGELFF
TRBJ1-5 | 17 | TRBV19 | CASLPQGQGVINQPQHF
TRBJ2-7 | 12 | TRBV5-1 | CASSPPGGEQYF
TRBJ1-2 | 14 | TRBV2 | CASTQSQGSNGYTF
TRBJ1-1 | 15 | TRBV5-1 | CASSLEAGSFTEAFF
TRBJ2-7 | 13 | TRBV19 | CASSTLTSYEQYF
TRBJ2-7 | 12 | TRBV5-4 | CASSLGAYEQYF
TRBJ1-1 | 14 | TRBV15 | CATSRDQVTTEAFF
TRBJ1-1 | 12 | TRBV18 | CASSGQGSEAFF
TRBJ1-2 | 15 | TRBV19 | CASSSPRQGGYGYTF
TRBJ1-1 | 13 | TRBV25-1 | CASSGGSGGEAFF
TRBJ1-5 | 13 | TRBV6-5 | CACQAGTNQPQHF
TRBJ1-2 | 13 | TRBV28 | CASWGVDGGGYTF
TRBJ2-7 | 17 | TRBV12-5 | CASGLVPPPVVQAEQYF
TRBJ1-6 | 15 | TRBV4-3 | CASSQEGRPNSPLHF
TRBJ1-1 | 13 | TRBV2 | CASSEAGKGIAFF
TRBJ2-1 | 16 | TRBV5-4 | CASSLQGPGSYNEQFF
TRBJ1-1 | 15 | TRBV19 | CASRLDRGIIDEAFF
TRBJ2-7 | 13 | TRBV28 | CASSRDRVGWQYF